This T cell receptor beta chain was sequenced during a study of T cell responses to AZD1222 COVID-19 vaccine (dated by TCRdb to about 2021). As for the study more broadly: AZD1222 recipients with second doses at about 4 weeks or about 12 weeks were pooled, because spike-specific TCR depth and breadth did not differ between schedules. A total of 240 or so trial participants underwent TCR sequencing, of whom about 200 had received two doses of AZD1222 and some 25 had received two doses of the MenACWY control vaccine. Trial participants were enrolled by age into 18-55, 56-69 and 70-plus year subgroups, with about 150, 28 and 57 TCR-sequenced participants respectively.

Results the study describes overall, beyond this receptor: Conclusions about previously exposed vaccinees are limited, since just a handful of AZD1222 recipients were seropositive for SARS-CoV-2 at baseline. Participants were mostly white British and included more females than males, and it was suggested by the authors that clonal diversity may have been underestimated. Because no day 14 peak-response samples were available, repertoires were characterized only after the peak T cell response. In the small 56-69-year group, the increase in depth fell short of significance, most likely because of low power. Reportedly, almost half of the unique spike-specific TCRs recognized epitopes lying outside the regions that are mutated in the B.1.351 and B.1.1.7 variants. After two AZD1222 doses, spike-specific TCR breadth and depth were significantly higher than at day 0 and than in MenACWY recipients. CD4 TCRs associated with the vaccine covered the entire spike protein, and the dominant responses were in regions 160-218 and 743-854.

The CDR3 regions of human TCRbeta chains were analyzed by immunosequencing. The study's processing was this. Repertoire TCRs were checked for matches against a reference library of SARS-CoV-2-specific TCRs that had been generated using the MIRA antigen-specificity platform. Breadth meant the fraction of unique TCRs that were SARS-CoV-2-associated, whereas depth meant the fraction of total T cells that were SARS-CoV-2-associated. Using the MIRA data, each spike-specific TCR was mapped to the spike region that the TCR reacts to and placed in a CD4 or CD8 class. Log10-transformed breadth and depth values were compared by one-way ANOVA with Sidak's multiple comparisons tests. Imported from immuneACCESS, the table was reduced by TCRdb to in-frame sequences with V and J called. These copies leave out some clones; in studies compared against another copy, an unresolved V gene accounts for under half, and the cause of the remainder is not known. The V and J calls and clone size come from that table; D and trimming were worked out from the DNA. The sample data list roughly 170,000 clones, and just over 85% of these were observed just once. The biggest ten clones account for roughly 0.49% of the sample.

The CDR3 sequence holds 13 residues, the cysteine and phenylalanine included. The entry retains the CDR3 DNA only, 39 bases that are in frame from base 1. V lost 0 bases and J lost 5 bases; the stretch between them is 7 bases long. Taken from the germline V gene, the CDR1 and CDR2 loops are SGHRS and YFSETQ. Taken with the paper, the label for time point translates to: baseline before first vaccination. Vaccinee samples came from UK trials COV001 and COV002, including a single-blind randomized controlled phase 2/3 trial of AZD1222 (ChAdOx1 nCoV-19) in healthy adults. Trial participant PBMC samples were collected at day 0 and day 28 after the second dose for TCRbeta chain sequencing. This clone has only a few counts. Its antigen is unknown. There are no base qualities to consult, and no much larger clone falls within one base.

Recombination joined TRBV5-1 with TRBJ2-3; the D gene is not confidently resolved. The sequencing used peripheral blood, collected on day 0 of AZD1222 vaccination. This TCR came from an adult in good health. The DNA reads TGCGCCAGCAGCTTGGATGTTCAAGATACGCAGTATTTT. Protein translation: CASSLDVQDTQYF.